Sequencing of this T cell receptor (beta chain) was carried out in a study of blood T cells in healthy people across ages. Aged roughly 6 to 100, donors were systemically healthy Caucasians from Russia. Every sample had a minimum of 6 million PBMCs isolated. Per sample, no less than 6 micrograms of total RNA were extracted. The length of the CDR3 is 12 residues. Germline CDR1 reads DFQATT; CDR2 reads SNEGSKA (reference sequence). Trimming removed 3 bases from V and 4 bases from J, with 7 bases in between. The second PCR ran roughly 7 to 11 cycles with a sample-barcoded 5' primer and J-beta primers. A template-switch adaptor with 12 random nucleotides tagged each cDNA molecule. In TCRdb, the 5' RACE reads were re-called with MiXCR into one record per CDR3 protein. Of around 870,000 distinct CDR3 sequences in the sample, under 35% were seen once.

Sequenced input: blood. The TCR sequence derives from a woman older than 75 in good health. V is TRBV20-1 and J is TRBJ2-1; D is unclear. CDR3 residues: CSARDVYNEQFF. The CDR3 region has the DNA TGCAGTGCTAGGGATGTATACAATGAGCAGTTCTTC.